These 12 T cell receptor beta chains were sequenced from one sample in a study of cytomegalovirus exposure and HLA in healthy donors. The PCR ran on 60 Vbeta and 13 Jbeta primers. Clones were sequenced by immunoSEQ multiplex PCR, and TCRdb holds only the in-frame ones, with some missing. The sample shows under 150,000 clones, 70% to 90% of them seen only once. The specimen was PBMCs. The receptors originated from a man in his forties in good health and CMV-seronegative.

The CDR3 region is CASSYSGRGDEKLFF. The CDR3 DNA follows: TGTGCCAGCAGTTACTCGGGCAGGGGGGACGAAAAACTGTTTTTT. This sequence joins TRBV6-6 and TRBJ1-4; 7 nucleotides agree with TRBD1. From germline, CDR1 is MNHNY and CDR2 SVGAGI (reference sequence). With 0 bases clipped from V and 8 bases from J, the junction kept 6 bases outside the gene matches. The length of the CDR3 is 15 residues.

This rearrangement joins TRBV5-6 to TRBJ1-4; 8 bases agree with TRBD1. The ends lost 3 bases at V and 5 bases at J; junction bases unmatched: 6. Germline loops: CDR1 SGHDT, CDR2 YYEEEE. This CDR3 comprises 15 residues. The CDR3 nucleotides read TGTGCCAGCAGCTACCGGACAGGGCTGAATGAAAAACTGTTTTTT. It encodes CASSYRTGLNEKLFF.

J is TRBJ1-6 and V is TRBV28, with D tentatively TRBD1 (6 bases). This CDR3 spans 18 amino acids. Germline lookup yields CDR1 MDHEN and CDR2 SYDVKM. V was shortened by 3 bases and J by 12 bases, with 27 bases between the two germline ends. The CDR3 nucleotides are TGTGCCAGCAGTTTGCATTTGACCAGAGGGGGTGGGAAAAAACCCCTCCACTTT. As protein: CASSLHLTRGGGKKPLHF.

The rearrangement uses TRBV6-5 and TRBJ1-4; 10 bases align to TRBD1. The germline V gene has CDR1 MNHEY and CDR2 SVGAGI. V shed 6 bases, J shed 12 bases, and the junction held 10 bases outside the gene matches. The CDR3 spans 14 residues. CDR3 nucleotide sequence: TGTGCCAGCAGCACCAGACAGGGGGCGAATCAACTGTTTTTT. It yields the protein CASSTRQGANQLFF.

The chain has TRBV28 and TRBJ2-7, with TRBD2 as a possible D gene (5 bases). V lost 1 base, J lost 2 bases, and 21 bases lay in between. The CDR3 loop spans 18 amino acids. CDR1 and CDR2 (germline): MDHEN, SYDVKM. The DNA for the CDR3 is TGTGCCAGCAGTTTATCTCCGGGATTCGGTTCCACTGCCTACGAGCAGTACTTC. Translation: CASSLSPGFGSTAYEQYF.

CDR3 DNA: TGTGCCAGTAGTTTTAGGGACACCCACGAGCAGTACTTC. Protein: CASSFRDTHEQYF. The V gene is TRBV19, the J gene TRBJ2-7, with a tentative D call TRBD1 (6 bases). CDR3 length equals 13 residues. From germline, CDR1 is LNHDA and CDR2 SQIVND (reference sequence). V dropped 5 bases and J dropped 5 bases, with 13 bases sitting between them. The full variable domain, completed using reference TRBV19 and TRBJ2-7, is DGGITQSPKYLFRKEGQNVTLSCEQNLNHDAMYWYRQDPGQGLRLIYYSQIVNDFQKGDIAEGYSVSREKKESFPLTVTSAQKNPTAFYLCASSFRDTHEQYFGPGTRLTVT.

The chain carries TRBV7-2 and TRBJ2-7, with TRBD1 matching 9 bases. V shed 5 bases and J 5 bases; nucleotides not matched to a gene: 10. This CDR3 comprises 15 residues. CDR1 and CDR2 from the germline V gene are SGHTA and FQGNSA. The CDR3 nucleotides are TGTGCCAGCAGCGCCTCCGGGACAGGGTTTAACGAGCAGTACTTC. Protein sequence: CASSASGTGFNEQYF.

CDR3 coding DNA: TGTGCCAGCAGCCCCGGGACAGGGCCTAACTATGGCTACACCTTC. It encodes CASSPGTGPNYGYTF. The chain carries TRBV7-3 and TRBJ1-2; TRBD1 agrees at 9 bases. CDR3 size: 15 residues. Trimming took 5 bases from V and 0 from J; bases not matched to a gene: 4. The germline gives CDR1 SGHTA, CDR2 FQGTGA.

The rearrangement uses TRBV6-4 and TRBJ1-1; TRBD1 is a possible D gene (6 bases). Trimming took 6 bases from V and 3 from J, leaving 14 bases between them. The CDR3 totals 14 residues. Germline CDR1 is MRHNA and CDR2 is SNTAGT. For the CDR3, the DNA is TGTGCCAGCAGCGAACAGGGAGATCACACTGAAGCTTTCTTT. It specifies CASSEQGDHTEAFF.

J is TRBJ2-1 and V is TRBV2, with a possible D match to TRBD2 (5 bases). The germline V gene has CDR1 SNHLY and CDR2 FYNNEI. V dropped 5 bases and J dropped 7 bases, with 9 bases sitting between them. CDR3 length: 12 residues. This chain's CDR3 is CASSQDLNEQFF. CDR3 DNA: TGTGCCAGCAGTCAGGACTTAAATGAGCAGTTCTTC.

The rearrangement uses TRBV7-9 and TRBJ2-3; D unresolved. Germline V gene sequence: CDR1 SEHNR, CDR2 FQNEAQ (reference sequence). The CDR3 is made up of 13 amino acids. Trimming removed 5 bases from V and 1 base from J, with 7 bases in between. As DNA, the CDR3 is TGTGCCAGCAGCCTGGGCCGCACAGATACGCAGTATTTT. Translation: CASSLGRTDTQYF. Supplemented by reference TRBV7-9 and TRBJ2-3, the full variable domain reads DTGVSQNPRHKITKRGQNVTFRCDPISEHNRLYWYRQTLGQGPEFLTYFQNEAQLEKSRLLSDRFSAERPKGSFSTLEIQRTEQGDSAMYLCASSLGRTDTQYFGPGTRLTVL.

V gene TRBV5-1 combines with J gene TRBJ2-2, with a tentative D call TRBD1 (5 bases). V lost 0 bases and J lost 4, with 10 bases in between. This CDR3 comprises 15 residues. Germline loops: CDR1 SGHRS, CDR2 YFSETQ. This CDR3 reads CASSLEGAGTGELFF. CDR3 DNA: TGCGCCAGCAGCTTGGAAGGGGCAGGCACCGGGGAGCTGTTTTTT.